A selection of T cell receptor beta chains follows, all from one sample in a study of cytomegalovirus exposure and HLA in healthy donors. Here immunoSEQ multiplex PCR was the method, and the copy in TCRdb shows in-frame clones only, minus some. The data show some 110,000 clones, with over 75% seen just once and roughly 8.6% held by the top ten. Material: PBMCs. The receptors here all came from a woman in her thirties or forties in good health and CMV-seropositive. The CDR3 runs from the conserved cysteine through the conserved F or W. The D gene is left open where the match is weak. Clone size is shown for a subset of rows, as once, few, many or a class of expanded clone.

V	J	D	size	DNA	CDR3
TRBV7-3	TRBJ2-2	TRBD2	NA	TGTGCCAGCAGCTTCAGGGCCCGGGGGGGCACCGGGGAGCTGTTTTTT	CASSFRARGGTGELFF
TRBV5-8	TRBJ2-1	TRBD2	once	TGTGCCAGCAGCTTGGTACCCCGGGGGGACAATGAGCAGTTCTTC	CASSLVPRGDNEQFF
TRBV15	TRBJ1-2	NA	NA	TGTGCCACCAGCAGAGATTGGGCCGGCAGGAGGAATGTATATGGCTACACCTTC	CATSRDWAGRRNVYGYTF
TRBV28	TRBJ2-3	TRBD2	once	TGTGCCAGCAGTCCCCTGGGGCTAGCGGTGAGCACAGATACGCAGTATTTT	CASSPLGLAVSTDTQYF
TRBV4-2	TRBJ1-3	TRBD1	NA	TGTGCCAGCAGCCAAGAAGGACAGGCCCAGGCTGGAAACACCATATATTTT	CASSQEGQAQAGNTIYF
TRBV19	TRBJ1-3	NA	NA	TGTGCCAGTACCCCCGGTATCTCTGGAAACACCATATATTTT	CASTPGISGNTIYF
TRBV6-5	TRBJ1-5	NA	NA	TGTGCCAGCAAAAATGGCAACAATCAGCCCCAGCATTTT	CASKNGNNQPQHF
TRBV10-1	TRBJ1-5	NA	NA	TGCGCCAGCAAAGGGGCGAGCAATCAGCCCCAGCATTTT	CASKGASNQPQHF
TRBV7-9	TRBJ1-2	TRBD1	NA	TGTGCCAGCACCAGGGGGAAAGCTAACTATGGCTACACCTTC	CASTRGKANYGYTF
TRBV9	TRBJ2-2	NA	NA	TGTGCCAGCAGCGTACGGATGGGGGCGGGCACCGGGGAGCTGTTTTTT	CASSVRMGAGTGELFF
TRBV2	TRBJ2-7	TRBD2	NA	TGTGCCAGTCAGACTAGCAGGAGATACGAGCAGTACTTC	CASQTSRRYEQYF
TRBV14	TRBJ2-7	TRBD1	NA	TGTGCCAGCAGCCTGCGACAGGGGGCTTCTTACGAGCAGTACTTC	CASSLRQGASYEQYF
TRBV6-5	TRBJ1-1	NA	few	TGTGCCAGCAGGGAGGTTATGAACACTGAAGCTTTCTTT	CASREVMNTEAFF
TRBV19	TRBJ1-2	NA	NA	TGTGCCAGTTCCGGAGGGGCTTGGGGGTATGGCTACACCTTC	CASSGGAWGYGYTF
TRBV4-3	TRBJ1-1	NA	NA	TGCGCCAGCAGCCACGGGGTGAACACTGAAGCTTTCTTT	CASSHGVNTEAFF
TRBV5-1	TRBJ1-1	NA	few	TGCGCCAGCAGCTTTTTGGGGGGATCCACTGAAGCTTTCTTT	CASSFLGGSTEAFF
TRBV19	TRBJ2-7	NA	NA	TGTGCCAGTAGTATCGCACTAGGACTACTACGAAGCTCCTACGAGCAGTACTTC	CASSIALGLLRSSYEQYF
TRBV4-1	TRBJ2-4	NA	NA	TGCGCCAGCAGCCAAGGTCTAGCGAGGGGCTTAGCCAAAAACATTCAGTACTTC	CASSQGLARGLAKNIQYF
TRBV10-1	TRBJ2-7	TRBD1	NA	TGCGCCAGCAGTCCTGGGACAGTGCGCTCCTACGAGCAGTACTTC	CASSPGTVRSYEQYF
TRBV5-6	TRBJ2-7	NA	NA	TGTGCCAGCAGCTTGGTTGAGCGACGGGAGTACTACGAGCAGTACTTC	CASSLVERREYYEQYF
TRBV18	TRBJ1-3	TRBD1	NA	TGTGCCAGCTCACCGTCGACAGGGAACTCTGGAAACACCATATATTTT	CASSPSTGNSGNTIYF
TRBV4-2	TRBJ1-2	NA	NA	TGTGCCAGCAGCCAAGCGGACAGCTATGGCTACACCTTC	CASSQADSYGYTF
TRBV5-4	TRBJ1-3	NA	NA	TGTGCCAGCAGCTTGCAGGGATCTGGAAACACCATATATTTT	CASSLQGSGNTIYF
TRBV11-3	TRBJ2-2	NA	NA	TGTGCCAGCAGCTTAGGACGTATGGGGGGCACCGGGGAGCTGTTTTTT	CASSLGRMGGTGELFF
TRBV2	TRBJ2-7	NA	NA	TGTGCCAGTATGGGGCCGGGCGAGAGCTCCTACGAGCAGTACTTC	CASMGPGESSYEQYF
TRBV25-1	TRBJ1-4	NA	NA	TGTGCCAGCAGTGATAGTGGGGCGGGAGGTGAAAAACTGTTTTTT	CASSDSGAGGEKLFF